The TCR beta chain described here comes from a study of blood T cells in healthy people across ages. Study findings and constraints: Donor CMV status was unknown, possibly confounding expanded clonotype changes. Naive and antigen-experienced cells were not separated, limiting conclusive comparison.

This clonotype was recorded at least ten times. Antigen specificity is unknown. For every donor, a draw yielded around 10 milliliters of peripheral blood. Per sample, at least 6 micrograms of total RNA were extracted. Alongside a J-beta primer mix, a sample-barcoded 5' primer served in a second PCR lasting about 6 to 12 cycles. MiXCR was run by TCRdb on the 5' RACE reads, yielding one entry per CDR3 protein. This sample has 600,000 or so distinct CDR3 sequences, with approximately 30% found just once. The receptor was isolated from a woman of 80 years or more in good health. The sample consisted of blood.

This CDR3 is CASSRNSGTGGADTQYF. The CDR3 DNA reads TGTGCCAGCAGCCGTAATTCCGGGACCGGAGGCGCAGATACGCAGTATTTT. This sequence joins TRBV7-3 and TRBJ2-3, with D perhaps being TRBD1 or TRBD2 (5 bases each). V was trimmed by 5 bases and J by 4 bases, leaving 22 bases between them. CDR3 length equals 17 residues. The germline gives CDR1 SGHTA, CDR2 FQGTGA.